This T cell receptor (beta chain) was recorded in a study of blood T cell repertoires in COVID-19. Study background: Spain, Italy and the United States supplied samples that represented acute and convalescent COVID-19.

Measured with immunoSEQ multiplex PCR; TCRdb has only the in-frame clones, and not every one. The sample has about 320,000 clones; 87% are singletons. Cohort 3 recovery required two negative PCRs, clearance, or symptom resolution. This CDR3 comprises 17 residues. The ends lost 1 base at V and 4 bases at J; junction bases unmatched: 7. Per the germline V gene, CDR1 is SGHNT and CDR2 is YYREEE (reference sequence). Sequencing was done on a sample of PBMCs or T cells enriched from blood (not recorded which). This chain uses TRBV5-4 with TRBJ2-2, with TRBD1 matching 10 bases. The sequence came from a woman aged 18-35 years who had recovered from COVID-19. Here the CDR3 reads CASSLYRTGGITGELFF. The CDR3 DNA sequence: TGTGCCAGCAGCTTGTACCGGACAGGGGGGATCACCGGGGAGCTGTTTTTT.